The 29 T cell receptor beta chains below were found in one sample sequenced in a study of CD4 T cells in relation to SARS-CoV-2 and coronaviruses. Assay used: immunoSEQ multiplex PCR; TCRdb lists only in-frame clones, some missing. The repertoire consists of under 65,000 clones, with 70% to 90% occurring once and the leading ten covering about 1.5%. The unexposed donors gave CD4+ T cells in about 2011-2019, prior to COVID-19. The sample taken for sequencing was memory CD4+ T cells from PBMCs. The receptors shown here come from a human donor in good health.

The V and J genes are TRBV10-1 and TRBJ2-1, with a weak D call TRBD1 (6 bases). This CDR3 is 14 amino acids long. CDR1 is WNHNN and CDR2 is SYGVQD in the germline V gene (reference sequence). V was trimmed by 6 bases and J by 0 bases, leaving 9 bases between them. The CDR3 coding sequence is TGCGCCAGCAGCGGACAGTACTCCTACAATGAGCAGTTCTTC. Translating gives CASSGQYSYNEQFF.

This clone was counted only a few times. The chain joins TRBV11-2 to TRBJ2-1; TRBD2 agrees at 10 bases. CDR1 is SGHAT and CDR2 is FQNNGV in the germline V gene. J lost 8 bases, V lost 5 bases, and 12 bases had no gene match. The CDR3 has 16 amino acids. DNA of the CDR3: TGTGCCAGCAGCCACTCATCTAGCGGGAGTATCTATGAGCAGTTCTTC. Protein sequence: CASSHSSSGSIYEQFF. The complete variable domain, with remaining parts taken from reference TRBV11-2 and TRBJ2-1, reads EAGVAQSPRYKIIEKRQSVAFWCNPISGHATLYWYQQILGQGPKLLIQFQNNGVVDDSQLPKDRFSAERLKGVDSTLKIQPAKLEDSAVYLCASSHSSSGSIYEQFFGPGTRLTVL.

The genes are TRBV2 and TRBJ2-7, with TRBD1 matching 8 bases. Germline trimming cut 6 bases from V and 7 bases from J; bases unmatched to any gene: 11. The germline CDR1 and CDR2 sequences are SNHLY and FYNNEI. This CDR3 spans 14 amino acids. The DNA for the CDR3 is TGTGCCAGCAGCGTACAAAGGACAGGGTATGAGCAGTACTTC. It yields the protein CASSVQRTGYEQYF.

The table lists this clone with a count of one. V gene TRBV12-2 combines with J gene TRBJ1-5. TRBV12-2 is given as a pseudogene. The CDR3 is 20 amino acids. Here the CDR3 reads CASRLGLRLATENSNQPQHF. CDR3 bases: TGTGCAAGTCGCTTAGGGCTCCGGTTAGCTACAGAAAATAGCAATCAGCCCCAGCATTTT.

J is TRBJ1-5 and V is TRBV11-3; 7 positions agree with TRBD1. With V trimmed by 5 bases and J by 0 bases, 7 bases remained unmatched. The germline CDR1 and CDR2 sequences are SGHNT and YENEEA. CDR3 length: 16 residues. The CDR3 is CASSVTTGPSNQPQHF. CDR3 DNA: TGTGCCAGCAGCGTGACGACAGGGCCTAGCAATCAGCCCCAGCATTTT.

The chain has TRBV3-1 (or the pseudogene TRBV3-2) and TRBJ2-2; D not certain. CDR1 LGHDT and CDR2 YNNKEL come from the germline V gene (reference sequence). The CDR3 totals 13 residues. Trimming cost V 2 bases and J 4 bases, with 5 bases left between them. Here the CDR3 DNA reads TGTGCCAGCAGCCAATCGATCACCGGGGAGCTGTTTTTT. Its translation: CASSQSITGELFF.

The CDR3, as DNA: TGTGCCAGCAGTTTAGGGGGCCGCGAGCAGTACTTC. Translation gives CASSLGGREQYF. The V and J genes are TRBV28 and TRBJ2-7; a weak D match, TRBD1 (6 bases). Germline V gene sequence: CDR1 MDHEN, CDR2 SYDVKM. The V end was cut by 2 bases, the J end by 6 bases, with 8 bases between. CDR3 length: 12 amino acids.

J is TRBJ1-1 and V is TRBV5-6; 7 bases align to TRBD1. V was pared by 6 bases and J by 4 bases, with 9 bases of the junction left unmatched. Germline CDR1 is SGHDT and CDR2 is YYEEEE. This CDR3 has 14 amino acids. CDR3 protein: CASTYRTGATEAFF. The CDR3, as DNA: TGTGCCAGCACCTACCGGACAGGCGCCACTGAAGCTTTCTTT.

This clone was recorded a few times. The chain employs TRBV5-1 and TRBJ1-6; tentative D call: TRBD1 (5 bases). V was trimmed by 4 bases and J by 0 bases, leaving 11 bases between them. Germline-derived CDR1 and CDR2 are SGHRS and YFSETQ. The CDR3 loop spans 16 amino acids. The CDR3 nucleotides read TGCGCCAGCAGCCGGGACTTCCCCTCCTATAATTCACCCCTCCACTTT. Residues: CASSRDFPSYNSPLHF.

The chain carries TRBV7-2 and TRBJ1-1, with 7 bases aligning to TRBD1. J lost 2 bases, V lost 3 bases, and 6 bases had no gene match. Germline CDR1 is SGHTA and CDR2 is FQGNSA. The CDR3 contains 15 residues. The CDR3 reads CASSFTGTANTEAFF. The CDR3 region has the DNA TGTGCCAGCAGCTTTACCGGGACAGCAAACACTGAAGCTTTCTTT.

The chain uses TRBV27 and TRBJ2-3; D is perhaps TRBD2 (5 bases). Trimming removed 6 bases at V and 5 bases at J, with 12 bases between. This CDR3 comprises 13 residues. The germline V gene has CDR1 MNHEY and CDR2 SMNVEV (reference sequence). CDR3 amino acids: CASSWGEGDTQYF. CDR3 coding DNA: TGTGCCAGCAGCTGGGGAGAGGGAGATACGCAGTATTTT.

J is TRBJ2-4 and V is TRBV27; either TRBD1 or TRBD2 may supply D (5 bases each). Trimming took off 1 base at V and 6 bases at J, with 13 bases between the two ends. Germline V gene data show CDR1 as MNHEY and CDR2 as SMNVEV (reference sequence). The length of the CDR3 is 15 residues. The CDR3 loop reads CASSLWGRAANIQYF. CDR3 nucleotide sequence: TGTGCCAGCAGTTTATGGGGGAGAGCGGCAAACATTCAGTACTTC.

The V gene is TRBV13, the J gene TRBJ2-3; the D gene could be TRBD1 or TRBD2 (5 bases each). Between the trimmed V and J ends, which lost 4 bases and 5 bases, there was a span of 13 bases. This CDR3 comprises 14 residues. Germline V gene sequence: CDR1 PRHDT, CDR2 FYEKMQ (reference sequence). This CDR3 reads CASSYPGTIDTQYF. The CDR3 DNA reads as TGTGCCAGCAGCTATCCAGGGACGATAGATACGCAGTATTTT.

The genes are TRBV7-8 and TRBJ2-5; TRBD2 is a possible D gene (6 bases). Germline V gene sequence: CDR1 SGHVS, CDR2 FQNEAQ. CDR3 length: 15 residues. Trimming shortened V by 1 base and J by 1 base, and 10 bases separated the two germline ends. This CDR3 is CASSLVGGIQETQYF. The CDR3 DNA sequence: TGTGCCAGCAGCTTAGTTGGCGGGATCCAAGAGACCCAGTACTTC.

The chain uses TRBV20-1 and TRBJ2-1; D gene ambiguous. The CDR3 is 11 amino acids. Trimming stripped 5 bases from V and 6 bases from J, with 8 bases between. Germline CDR1 reads DFQATT; CDR2 reads SNEGSKA (reference sequence). This CDR3 is CSARRPNEQFF. DNA of the CDR3: TGCAGTGCTCGCCGACCCAATGAGCAGTTCTTC.

This chain joins TRBV15 and TRBJ2-5; D may match TRBD1 or TRBD2 (5 bases each). CDR1 is LNHNV, CDR2 YYDKDF, per germline (reference sequence). The V end lost 5 bases, the J end lost 5 bases, and 9 bases lay between the germline ends. The CDR3 is made up of 12 amino acids. This chain's CDR3 is CATSPEGETQYF. CDR3 DNA sequence: TGTGCCACCAGCCCAGAGGGGGAGACCCAGTACTTC.

This clone was picked up one time. The chain carries TRBV4-1 and TRBJ1-6; D is perhaps TRBD1 (6 bases). This CDR3 contains 17 residues. Trimming took 1 base from V and 10 from J, leaving 20 bases between them. In germline, CDR1 is MGHRA, CDR2 YSYEKL. CDR3 protein: CASSQVRTRGVRSPLHF. Here the CDR3 DNA reads TGCGCCAGCAGCCAAGTCCGAACCAGGGGCGTACGGTCACCCCTCCACTTT.

This chain connects TRBV6-4 to TRBJ1-2; possible D gene TRBD1, 6 bases. Trimming pared 8 bases from V and 4 bases from J, leaving 23 bases between. This CDR3 has 16 residues. In germline, CDR1 is MRHNA, CDR2 SNTAGT. CDR3 loop: CASSRNRESNFYGYTF. The DNA for the CDR3 is TGTGCCAGCTCCAGAAACAGGGAGAGTAACTTCTATGGCTACACCTTC.

V gene TRBV27 combines with J gene TRBJ2-7, with 9 positions matching TRBD2. Germline values: CDR1 MNHEY, CDR2 SMNVEV (reference sequence). The V segment lost 3 bases and the J segment 1 base; nucleotides outside the gene matches: 4. The CDR3 sequence is 15 residues long. CDR3 nucleotides: TGTGCCAGCAGTTTTAGCGGGGGTAGATCCTACGAGCAGTACTTC. It translates to CASSFSGGRSYEQYF.

The chain carries TRBV7-2 and TRBJ2-1; TRBD1 aligns across 10 bases. J lost 7 bases, V lost 4 bases, and 10 bases had no gene match. The CDR3 has 16 residues. Germline lookup yields CDR1 SGHTA and CDR2 FQGNSA. CDR3 sequence reads: CASSSDRDRGGNEQFF. CDR3 coding DNA: TGTGCCAGCAGCTCGGACCGGGACAGGGGAGGGAATGAGCAGTTCTTC.

DNA of the CDR3: TGTGCCAGCAGCCTGGAGAATAGCAATCAGCCCCAGCATTTT. Protein product: CASSLENSNQPQHF. V usage is TRBV3-1 (or the pseudogene TRBV3-2) and J usage is TRBJ1-5; D ambiguous. CDR1 and CDR2 (germline): LGHDT, YNNKEL (reference sequence). The V end was cut by 4 bases, the J end by 0 bases, with 7 bases between. The CDR3 runs to 14 residues.

The V call is TRBV5-6, the J call TRBJ2-2; D unresolved. Trimming took off 4 bases at V and 1 base at J, with 14 bases between the two ends. This CDR3 contains 16 residues. CDR1 is SGHDT, CDR2 YYEEEE, per germline. The CDR3 region has the DNA TGTGCCAGCAGCCCCGACCCCTGGGGGAACACCGGGGAGCTGTTTTTT. Its translation is CASSPDPWGNTGELFF.

The chain uses TRBV14 and TRBJ2-3, with D unresolved. With 7 bases removed from V and 3 bases from J, the gap between germline ends came to 5 bases. Germline V lookup: CDR1 SGHDN, CDR2 FVKESK. The CDR3 runs to 11 residues. Here the CDR3 DNA reads TGTGCCAGCACCCCGACAGATACGCAGTATTTT. Translation: CASTPTDTQYF.

The J gene is TRBJ2-7, the V gene TRBV14, with 8 bases identical to TRBD2. Germline loops: CDR1 SGHDN, CDR2 FVKESK. This CDR3 has 14 residues. The V gene end was trimmed by 9 bases and the J gene end by 4 bases; junction bases not matched to a gene: 11. CDR3 region: CASRRAGVVYEQYF. The CDR3 nucleotides read TGTGCCAGTAGGAGAGCGGGAGTTGTATACGAGCAGTACTTC.

This clone is a singleton in its sample. The chain uses TRBV5-1 and TRBJ2-2; D is perhaps TRBD2 (6 bases). Trimming removed 6 bases at V and 5 bases at J, with 17 bases between. The CDR3 has 15 amino acids. Germline V gene sequence: CDR1 SGHRS, CDR2 YFSETQ. The CDR3 region has the DNA TGCGCCAGCATTACACAAACCGGGACTACCGGGGAGCTGTTTTTT. Protein sequence: CASITQTGTTGELFF.

The chain couples TRBV19 to TRBJ1-3, with TRBD1 matching over 10 bases. The V gene end was trimmed by 6 bases and the J gene end by 2 bases; junction bases not matched to a gene: 1. The CDR3 is 14 amino acids. CDR1 is LNHDA, CDR2 SQIVND, per germline (reference sequence). CDR3 amino acids: CASRTGGTGNTIYF. The CDR3 DNA reads TGTGCCAGTAGGACAGGGGGCACTGGAAACACCATATATTTT.

The V call is TRBV28, the J call TRBJ2-5, with a possible D match to TRBD1 (7 bases). There are 15 residues in the CDR3. V was shortened by 8 bases and J by 3 bases, with 19 bases between the two germline ends. The germline V gene encodes CDR1 MDHEN and CDR2 SYDVKM. As DNA, the CDR3 is TGTGCCAGCCGCCCAGGCGGGACAGCAAAAGAGACCCAGTACTTC. Amino acids: CASRPGGTAKETQYF.

V usage is TRBV6-5 and J usage is TRBJ2-7, with D tentatively TRBD1 (6 bases). The CDR3 has 12 amino acids. V was cut by 6 bases and J by 3 bases, with 9 bases left in between. The germline V gene encodes CDR1 MNHEY and CDR2 SVGAGI. CDR3 nucleotides: TGTGCCAGCAGGGACAGACACTACGAGCAGTACTTC. Protein product: CASRDRHYEQYF.

The chain carries TRBV5-8 and TRBJ2-5, with 7 bases matching TRBD1. The CDR3 runs 16 residues. CDR1 and CDR2 from the germline V gene are SGHTS and YDEGEE. V lost 4 bases to trimming and J lost 1 base; unmatched junction nucleotides: 10. The CDR3 loop reads CASSEGDRSSQETQYF. CDR3 nucleotide sequence: TGTGCCAGCAGCGAAGGGGACAGATCGAGCCAAGAGACCCAGTACTTC.